The next 29 T cell receptor beta chains were all read from a single sample in a study of blood T cell repertoires in COVID-19 (TCRdb year 2020). Receptor libraries were prepared by the immunoSEQ multiplex PCR assay. Not all clones reach the TCRdb copy of this immuneACCESS table, which keeps in-frame sequences only. Checked studies attribute under half of the gap to unresolved V genes and leave the rest unexplained. This sample is represented by 180,000 or so clones; approximately 86% of them were singletons. The ten largest clones take up about 9.4% of the sample. What was sequenced was peripheral blood. The receptor set was obtained from an elderly woman with acute or convalescent COVID-19.

Here the CDR3 reads CASSLDRGRTEAFF. DNA for the CDR3: TGTGCCAGCAGCTTGGACAGGGGGAGAACTGAAGCTTTCTTT. The V gene is TRBV5-4, the J gene TRBJ1-1, with TRBD1 matching over 8 bases. CDR3 length: 14 amino acids. With V trimmed by 0 bases and J by 5 bases, 3 bases remained unmatched. CDR1 is SGHNT and CDR2 is YYREEE in the germline V gene (reference sequence). The full variable domain, with the rest looked up from reference TRBV5-4 and TRBJ1-1, is ETGVTQSPTHLIKTRGQQVTLRCSSQSGHNTVSWYQQALGQGPQFIFQYYREEENGRGNFPPRFSGLQFPNYSSELNVNALELDDSALYLCASSLDRGRTEAFFGQGTRLTVV.

J is TRBJ1-4 and V is TRBV18; no clear D. V was pared by 0 bases and J by 5 bases, with 10 bases between. Germline CDR1 and CDR2: KGHSH and LQKENI. The CDR3 is made up of 15 amino acids. The DNA for the CDR3 is TGTGCCAGCTCACCACCGGCCGGGAACAATGAAAAACTGTTTTTT. Protein product: CASSPPAGNNEKLFF. The whole variable domain, filled in from reference TRBV18 and TRBJ1-4, reads NAGVMQNPRHLVRRRGQEARLRCSPMKGHSHVYWYRQLPEEGLKFMVYLQKENIIDESGMPKERFSAEFPKEGPSILRIQQVVRGDSAAYFCASSPPAGNNEKLFFGSGTQLSVL.

The rearrangement joins TRBV7-9 to TRBJ1-6, with D perhaps TRBD1 (6 bases). Germline loops: CDR1 SEHNR, CDR2 FQNEAQ (reference sequence). The CDR3 covers 15 residues. V lost 1 base to trimming and J lost 6 bases, with 10 bases between them. The chain's CDR3 is CASSLGGQPNSPLHF. The DNA of the CDR3 is TGTGCCAGCAGCTTAGGCGGACAGCCTAATTCACCCCTCCACTTT. The full variable domain, its missing parts supplied by reference TRBV7-9 and TRBJ1-6, is DTGVSQNPRHKITKRGQNVTFRCDPISEHNRLYWYRQTLGQGPEFLTYFQNEAQLEKSRLLSDRFSAERPKGSFSTLEIQRTEQGDSAMYLCASSLGGQPNSPLHFGNGTRLTVT.

J is TRBJ2-7 and V is TRBV19, with 7 bases identical to TRBD1. Germline V lookup: CDR1 LNHDA, CDR2 SQIVND (reference sequence). CDR3 length: 14 amino acids. V shed 0 bases and J 6 bases; nucleotides not matched to a gene: 5. The CDR3 coding sequence is TGTGCCAGTAGTATAGACCAGACAGGGTTCGAGCAGTACTTC. This gives the protein CASSIDQTGFEQYF.

J is TRBJ2-1 and V is TRBV4-3, with TRBD2 matching 7 bases. The CDR3 runs 16 residues. V lost 4 bases to trimming and J lost 0 bases; unmatched junction nucleotides: 6. Germline V lookup: CDR1 LGHNA, CDR2 YSLEER. CDR3 sequence reads: CASSPAGEVSYNEQFF. CDR3 bases: TGCGCCAGCAGCCCTGCGGGGGAAGTCTCCTACAATGAGCAGTTCTTC.

Here the CDR3 DNA reads TGTGCCAGCAGCTTAGATAGGGGCAGGGGAGTTTTTGTGACCCAGTACTTC. Encoded protein: CASSLDRGRGVFVTQYF. This sequence joins TRBV11-2 and TRBJ2-5; D possibly corresponds to TRBD1 (6 bases). Germline CDR1 reads SGHAT; CDR2 reads FQNNGV. This CDR3 is 17 amino acids long. The ends were cut back, 0 bases at V and 7 bases at J, with 21 bases in the middle.

The gene calls are TRBV4-1 and TRBJ1-2; a weak D match, TRBD1 (5 bases). The CDR3 sequence is 15 residues long. Trimming removed 1 base from V and 8 bases from J, with 17 bases in between. Germline CDR1 MGHRA, CDR2 YSYEKL. The CDR3: CASSQAEGARVGYTF. In nucleotides, the CDR3 is TGCGCCAGCAGCCAAGCCGAAGGGGCCCGCGTGGGCTACACCTTC.

V is TRBV10-3 and J is TRBJ2-2, with 7 bases lining up with TRBD1. The germline gives CDR1 ENHRY, CDR2 SYGVKD. The ends lost 2 bases at V and 3 bases at J; junction bases unmatched: 3. The CDR3 covers 15 residues. The CDR3 nucleotides read TGTGCCATCAGTGAGAGGGGACAGCACACCGGGGAGCTGTTTTTT. This gives the protein CAISERGQHTGELFF.

The chain links TRBV4-3 to TRBJ2-7; 7 nucleotides align to TRBD2. J was trimmed by 7 bases and V by 0 bases; bases with no gene match: 6. The CDR3 has 14 residues. The germline V gene encodes CDR1 LGHNA and CDR2 YSLEER. The CDR3 region is CASSQDPGGWEQYF. DNA for the CDR3: TGCGCCAGCAGCCAAGATCCGGGGGGATGGGAGCAGTACTTC.

Here the CDR3 reads CASSLDRAGTGELFF. The CDR3 coding sequence is TGTGCCAGCAGCCTGGACAGGGCGGGCACCGGGGAGCTGTTTTTT. The chain has TRBV3-1 (or the pseudogene TRBV3-2) and TRBJ2-2, with 8 bases aligning to TRBD1. The CDR3 spans 15 residues. Germline CDR1 is LGHDT and CDR2 is YNNKEL (reference sequence). With 4 bases clipped from V and 4 bases from J, the junction kept 5 bases outside the gene matches.

This chain joins TRBV27 and TRBJ1-1; weak D call: TRBD1 (5 bases). Germline V lookup: CDR1 MNHEY, CDR2 SMNVEV (reference sequence). There are 13 residues in the CDR3. Trimming cost V 2 bases and J 2 bases, with 6 bases left between them. CDR3 in DNA: TGTGCCAGCAGTTTAGGGACTAACACTGAAGCTTTCTTT. It translates to CASSLGTNTEAFF.

The count of this clone is one. The genes are TRBV19 and TRBJ2-7; 10 bases are a match to TRBD2. Losses at the gene ends were 4 bases for V and 3 bases for J; bases not matched to a gene: 3. CDR3 length: 14 amino acids. The germline V gene has CDR1 LNHDA and CDR2 SQIVND (reference sequence). CDR3 nucleotides: TGTGCCAGTAGTAAGCGGGGGGGCCACTACGAGCAGTACTTC. It translates to CASSKRGGHYEQYF.

The chain has TRBV9 and TRBJ2-3; 8 bases match TRBD2. V shed 4 bases, J shed 2 bases, and the junction held 6 bases outside the gene matches. Germline V CDR1 and CDR2: SGDLS, YYNGEE. This CDR3 is 15 amino acids long. The CDR3 nucleotides are TGTGCCAGCAGCAAAACTAGCGGAATCACAGATACGCAGTATTTT. Encoded protein: CASSKTSGITDTQYF.

The V call is TRBV5-4, the J call TRBJ1-2; D ambiguous. CDR1 and CDR2 from the germline V gene are SGHNT and YYREEE (reference sequence). V was trimmed by 2 bases and J by 3 bases, leaving 8 bases between them. The CDR3 runs 13 residues. CDR3 loop: CASSFRMDYGYTF. For the CDR3, the DNA is TGTGCCAGCAGCTTCAGAATGGACTATGGCTACACCTTC.

The chain has TRBV7-2 and TRBJ1-5; no definite D call. V lost 3 bases, J lost 6 bases, and 9 bases lay in between. The CDR3 runs 13 residues. Germline CDR1 is SGHTA and CDR2 is FQGNSA. The CDR3 region is CASSFGETQPQHF. In nucleotides, the CDR3 is TGTGCCAGCAGCTTCGGGGAAACTCAGCCCCAGCATTTT. The full variable domain, in which reference TRBV7-2 and TRBJ1-5 provide the parts outside the CDR3, is GAGVSQSPSNKVTEKGKDVELRCDPISGHTALYWYRQSLGQGLEFLIYFQGNSAPDKSGLPSDRFSAERTGGSVSTLTIQRTQQEDSAVYLCASSFGETQPQHFGDGTRLSIL.

The rearrangement uses TRBV28 and TRBJ2-7; 7 bases map to TRBD1. The CDR3 totals 14 residues. From germline, CDR1 is MDHEN and CDR2 SYDVKM. Unmatched junction bases numbered 6, after V lost 7 bases and J lost 0 bases. The CDR3: CASTSGQFSYEQYF. CDR3 sequence (DNA): TGTGCCAGCACTTCGGGACAGTTCTCCTACGAGCAGTACTTC. Drawing the rest from reference TRBV28 and TRBJ2-7, the complete variable domain is DVKVTQSSRYLVKRTGEKVFLECVQDMDHENMFWYRQDPGLGLRLIYFSYDVKMKEKGDIPEGYSVSREKKERFSLILESASTNQTSMYLCASTSGQFSYEQYFGPGTRLTVT.

The chain combines TRBV7-2 with TRBJ2-1; D is perhaps TRBD2 (6 bases). With 5 bases removed from V and 2 bases from J, the gap between germline ends came to 13 bases. The length of the CDR3 is 15 residues. Germline loops: CDR1 SGHTA, CDR2 FQGNSA. Here the CDR3 DNA reads TGTGCCAGCAGCCGGCCGGGAGTTGCCTACAATGAGCAGTTCTTC. Protein: CASSRPGVAYNEQFF.

This clone has just a few counts. V gene TRBV10-1 combines with J gene TRBJ2-7; a weak D match, TRBD1 (6 bases). The CDR3 length is 14 residues. Trimming took off 2 bases at V and 6 bases at J, with 14 bases between the two ends. The germline gives CDR1 WNHNN, CDR2 SYGVQD (reference sequence). CDR3 residues: CASSESQGPAEQYF. The CDR3 DNA reads TGCGCCAGCAGTGAGAGTCAGGGGCCTGCCGAGCAGTACTTC.

V is TRBV4-1 and J is TRBJ2-1; 8 bases are shared with TRBD1. CDR1 MGHRA and CDR2 YSYEKL come from the germline V gene. Losses at the gene ends were 3 bases for V and 4 bases for J; bases not matched to a gene: 5. This CDR3 spans 15 amino acids. CDR3 sequence: CASSQGGQGYNEQFF. CDR3 bases: TGCGCCAGCAGCCAGGGAGGACAGGGATACAATGAGCAGTTCTTC.

The CDR3 DNA is TGTGCCAGCAGGCTCGAAAACAGGGGGCCCCAGCATTTT. Its protein product is CASRLENRGPQHF. This chain links TRBV6-5 with TRBJ1-5; TRBD1 agrees at 7 bases. The CDR3 has 13 residues. Germline V gene lookup returns CDR1 MNHEY and CDR2 SVGAGI. The J segment lost 9 bases and the V segment lost 6 bases, leaving 8 bases of the junction unmatched.

This clone was detected ten times or more. The rearrangement uses TRBV7-3 and TRBJ2-3, with TRBD1 matching over 10 bases. With 2 bases clipped from V and 9 bases from J, the junction kept 5 bases outside the gene matches. From germline, CDR1 is SGHTA and CDR2 FQGTGA. The CDR3 is made up of 14 amino acids. This chain's CDR3 is CASSLGTGDKTQYF. In DNA form, the CDR3 reads TGTGCCAGCAGCTTAGGGACAGGGGACAAGACGCAGTATTTT.

This clone was seen a single time. The chain has TRBV18 and TRBJ2-1; D gene uncertain. Germline V CDR1 and CDR2: KGHSH, LQKENI. The CDR3 totals 16 residues. V dropped 3 bases and J dropped 0 bases, with 12 bases sitting between them. In nucleotides, the CDR3 is TGTGCCAGCTCACCCGCGACTGGTAGCTCCTACAATGAGCAGTTCTTC. Encoded protein: CASSPATGSSYNEQFF.

The chain links TRBV3-1 (or the pseudogene TRBV3-2) to TRBJ2-7; TRBD1 agrees at 9 bases. The CDR3 spans 15 residues. Trimming took 5 bases from V and 4 from J; bases not matched to a gene: 9. The germline V gene encodes CDR1 LGHDT and CDR2 YNNKEL (reference sequence). The CDR3 bases are TGTGCCAGCAGCAAAGCATGGACAGGGGAGTACGAGCAGTACTTC. Its protein product is CASSKAWTGEYEQYF.

The J gene is TRBJ1-4, the V gene TRBV12-3 or TRBV12-4; D is ambiguous. The V end was cut by 3 bases, the J end by 8 bases, with 10 bases between. The CDR3 consists of 13 residues. In nucleotides, the CDR3 is TGTGCCAGCAGTTTTGGCCGCCCCGAAAAACTGTTTTTT. Protein: CASSFGRPEKLFF.

The rearrangement links TRBV5-6 to TRBJ2-5, with D maybe TRBD2 (6 bases). Germline V gene sequence: CDR1 SGHDT, CDR2 YYEEEE. Between the trimmed V and J ends, which lost 0 bases and 7 bases, there was a span of 16 bases. The CDR3 is 15 amino acids. CDR3 in amino acids: CASSLGRGGSLTQYF. The CDR3 DNA reads as TGTGCCAGCAGCTTGGGAAGGGGAGGTTCGTTGACCCAGTACTTC.

This clone has more than one count but fewer than ten. The chain combines TRBV9 with TRBJ2-3, with 8 bases lining up with TRBD2. The CDR3 is 13 amino acids. V lost 4 bases and J lost 6; bases outside the gene matches: 4. Germline assignment: CDR1 SGDLS and CDR2 YYNGEE. The CDR3 is CASSRGGSDTQYF. DNA for the CDR3: TGTGCCAGCAGCCGCGGGGGGAGCGATACGCAGTATTTT.

This clone was picked up a small number of times. The rearrangement joins TRBV6-2 or TRBV6-3 to TRBJ2-1; the match to TRBD2 covers 14 bases. There are 19 residues in the CDR3. The V gene's germline CDR1 is MNHEY and CDR2 SVGEGT. J gave up 6 bases and V 6 bases, and 16 bases lay outside the gene matches. The chain's CDR3 is CASSPTRPGTSGGTNEQFF. The CDR3 DNA reads as TGTGCCAGCAGCCCCACACGTCCCGGGACTAGCGGGGGAACCAATGAGCAGTTCTTC.

The V call is TRBV5-1, the J call TRBJ1-3, with D possibly being TRBD1 (5 bases). The CDR3 consists of 15 residues. V was cut by 0 bases and J by 2 bases, with 9 bases left in between. Germline lookup yields CDR1 SGHRS and CDR2 YFSETQ. For the CDR3, the DNA is TGCGCCAGCAGCTTGGCGGGGGTGCCTGGAAACACCATATATTTT. Its protein is CASSLAGVPGNTIYF.

This chain connects TRBV30 to TRBJ1-1; D gene unclear. The ends were cut back, 6 bases at V and 0 bases at J, with 8 bases in the middle. The CDR3 is made up of 12 amino acids. Germline lookup yields CDR1 GTSNPN and CDR2 SVGIG (reference sequence). The CDR3 coding sequence is TGTGCCTGTTCCTTTTTGAACACTGAAGCTTTCTTT. This translates into CACSFLNTEAFF.